The rows below give T cell receptor beta chains drawn from one sample of a study of blood T cell repertoires in COVID-19. Here immunoSEQ multiplex PCR was the method, and the copy in TCRdb shows in-frame clones only, minus some. This table has 70,000 to 95,000 clones, around four fifths appearing once. The sample consisted of peripheral blood. The receptors were gathered from a woman aged 70-85 years with active or convalescent COVID-19. CDR3s include the opening cysteine and the closing phenylalanine or tryptophan. The D gene is left open where the match is weak. A clone size is listed for some rows: how often the clone was seen (once, few, many), or a class if it is expanded.

D gene: TRBD2; clone size: .; V gene: TRBV15; J gene: TRBJ2-7; CDR3 DNA: TGTGCCACCAGGCTAGCGGGGGTAAACGAGCAGTACTTC; CDR3 protein: CATRLAGVNEQYF
D gene: .; clone size: .; V gene: TRBV5-4; J gene: TRBJ1-6; CDR3 DNA: TGTGCCAGCAGCTCAGGGGTTGGCAAGAATTCACCCCTCCACTTT; CDR3 protein: CASSSGVGKNSPLHF
D gene: .; clone size: .; V gene: TRBV3-1/TRBV3-2; J gene: TRBJ1-5; CDR3 DNA: TGTGCCAGCAGCCAAGAAGTCGGGGATCAGCCCCAGCATTTT; CDR3 protein: CASSQEVGDQPQHF
D gene: TRBD1; clone size: .; V gene: TRBV5-6; J gene: TRBJ2-1; CDR3 DNA: TGTGCCAGCAGCTTAGGGACAGGGCAGTTCTTC; CDR3 protein: CASSLGTGQFF
D gene: .; clone size: .; V gene: TRBV29-1; J gene: TRBJ2-7; CDR3 DNA: TGCAGCGTCGGGATGTATGACGGCTACGAGCAGTACTTC; CDR3 protein: CSVGMYDGYEQYF
D gene: TRBD1; clone size: .; V gene: TRBV5-6; J gene: TRBJ1-1; CDR3 DNA: TGTGCCAGCAGCCCGGACAGGGGAGGGACTGAAGCTTTCTTT; CDR3 protein: CASSPDRGGTEAFF
D gene: .; clone size: few; V gene: TRBV12-3/TRBV12-4; J gene: TRBJ1-1; CDR3 DNA: TGTGCCAGCAGGATCGGTGGCACTGAAGCTTTCTTT; CDR3 protein: CASRIGGTEAFF
D gene: TRBD1; clone size: .; V gene: TRBV6-5; J gene: TRBJ1-1; CDR3 DNA: TGTGCCAGCAGCAGGGAATACAGGGGTGGCAAAGCTTTCTTT; CDR3 protein: CASSREYRGGKAFF
D gene: TRBD1; clone size: .; V gene: TRBV5-1; J gene: TRBJ1-4; CDR3 DNA: TGCGCCAGCAGCTTGGACAGGGGTTCTGAAAAACTGTTTTTT; CDR3 protein: CASSLDRGSEKLFF
D gene: TRBD2; clone size: .; V gene: TRBV4-3; J gene: TRBJ2-5; CDR3 DNA: TGCGCCAGCAGCCAAGAACCAGGGAGCGGGGGGGCCGGGGTGACCCAGTACTTC; CDR3 protein: CASSQEPGSGGAGVTQYF
D gene: .; clone size: .; V gene: TRBV11-2; J gene: TRBJ1-3; CDR3 DNA: TGTGCCAGCAGCCCCATGGAGACAGGTTACCTCTCTGGAAACACCATATATTTT; CDR3 protein: CASSPMETGYLSGNTIYF
D gene: TRBD1; clone size: .; V gene: TRBV10-3; J gene: TRBJ2-1; CDR3 DNA: TGTGCCATCAGAAAGGGACAGGGTTCAGATGAGCAGTTCTTC; CDR3 protein: CAIRKGQGSDEQFF
D gene: .; clone size: .; V gene: TRBV19; J gene: TRBJ2-6; CDR3 DNA: TGTGCCAGTAGTAGACAGGTCTCTGGGGCCAACGTCCTGACTTTC; CDR3 protein: CASSRQVSGANVLTF
D gene: .; clone size: .; V gene: TRBV11-2; J gene: TRBJ2-1; CDR3 DNA: TGTGCCAGCAGCTTAGGTTCGACAGTCTACAATGAGCAGTTCTTC; CDR3 protein: CASSLGSTVYNEQFF
D gene: .; clone size: once; V gene: TRBV7-9; J gene: TRBJ1-1; CDR3 DNA: TGTGCCAGCAGCTTAGACAGCTACACTGAAGCTTTCTTT; CDR3 protein: CASSLDSYTEAFF
D gene: TRBD1; clone size: .; V gene: TRBV5-4; J gene: TRBJ1-1; CDR3 DNA: TGTGCCAGCAGCTCTCCTAGGGGGCCTAACACTGAAGCTTTCTTT; CDR3 protein: CASSSPRGPNTEAFF
D gene: .; clone size: .; V gene: TRBV20-1; J gene: TRBJ2-4; CDR3 DNA: TGCAGTGCTGATGGGGGGTTCGGTCAGTACTTC; CDR3 protein: CSADGGFGQYF
D gene: .; clone size: .; V gene: TRBV5-1; J gene: TRBJ2-7; CDR3 DNA: TGCGCCAGCAGCGCCGGGACAAATCCGTACGAGCAGTACTTC; CDR3 protein: CASSAGTNPYEQYF
D gene: TRBD1; clone size: once; V gene: TRBV13; J gene: TRBJ1-1; CDR3 DNA: TGTGCCAGCAGCTCCCCCGTGGACAGGGAAGGGGCCACTGAAGCTTTCTTT; CDR3 protein: CASSSPVDREGATEAFF
D gene: .; clone size: .; V gene: TRBV3-1/TRBV3-2; J gene: TRBJ2-3; CDR3 DNA: TGTGCCAGCAGCCAAGACGTTTGGGAGGAGCAGGATACGCAGTATTTT; CDR3 protein: CASSQDVWEEQDTQYF
D gene: .; clone size: few; V gene: TRBV19; J gene: TRBJ2-7; CDR3 DNA: TGTGCCAGTAGTATAACTACGGGGGAGCAGTACTTC; CDR3 protein: CASSITTGEQYF
D gene: TRBD1; clone size: .; V gene: TRBV6-2/TRBV6-3; J gene: TRBJ1-2; CDR3 DNA: TGTGCCAGCCGTTCCGGGACAGGACCCTATGGCTACACCTTC; CDR3 protein: CASRSGTGPYGYTF
D gene: .; clone size: .; V gene: TRBV10-3; J gene: TRBJ2-3; CDR3 DNA: TGTGCATCGAGTGCTAGCACAGATACGCAGTATTTT; CDR3 protein: CASSASTDTQYF
D gene: TRBD1; clone size: .; V gene: TRBV18; J gene: TRBJ1-2; CDR3 DNA: TGTGCCAGCTCACCTCTTGCGGGACAGGGGGCATCAAACTATGGCTACACCTTC; CDR3 protein: CASSPLAGQGASNYGYTF
D gene: TRBD1; clone size: few; V gene: TRBV9; J gene: TRBJ1-6; CDR3 DNA: TGTGCCAGCAGCCCACGACAGGGGCTAACCCTCCACTTT; CDR3 protein: CASSPRQGLTLHF
D gene: .; clone size: .; V gene: TRBV20-1; J gene: TRBJ2-3; CDR3 DNA: TGCAGTGGTAGCATGGATACGCAGTATTTT; CDR3 protein: CSGSMDTQYF
D gene: TRBD2; clone size: .; V gene: TRBV4-2; J gene: TRBJ2-4; CDR3 DNA: TGTGCCAGCAGCCCCCTAAGTGGGGAGGGAGCCAAAAACATTCAGTACTTC; CDR3 protein: CASSPLSGEGAKNIQYF
D gene: TRBD2; clone size: .; V gene: TRBV10-3; J gene: TRBJ2-1; CDR3 DNA: TGTGCCATCAGTGACCGGGACTACCGACTCGACAATGAGCAGTTCTTC; CDR3 protein: CAISDRDYRLDNEQFF
D gene: TRBD1; clone size: .; V gene: TRBV7-9; J gene: TRBJ1-4; CDR3 DNA: TGTGCCAGCAGCCCGGGACAGGGAACTAATGAAAAACTGTTTTTT; CDR3 protein: CASSPGQGTNEKLFF
D gene: .; clone size: few; V gene: TRBV4-3; J gene: TRBJ1-5; CDR3 DNA: TGCGCCAGCAGCCTCGACCTAGTAAGTTTCGGGCCCCAGCATTTT; CDR3 protein: CASSLDLVSFGPQHF
D gene: TRBD1; clone size: .; V gene: TRBV6-6; J gene: TRBJ1-2; CDR3 DNA: TGTGCCAGCAGTTACTACACAGGGGGCCTTGGCTACACCTTC; CDR3 protein: CASSYYTGGLGYTF
D gene: TRBD1; clone size: .; V gene: TRBV7-9; J gene: TRBJ1-5; CDR3 DNA: TGTGCCAGCAGCCAGACAGGGCAGAGCAATCAGCCCCAGCATTTT; CDR3 protein: CASSQTGQSNQPQHF
D gene: .; clone size: .; V gene: TRBV9; J gene: TRBJ1-1; CDR3 DNA: TGTGCCAGCAGCGTTACGGACACTGAAGCTTTCTTT; CDR3 protein: CASSVTDTEAFF
D gene: TRBD2; clone size: once; V gene: TRBV2; J gene: TRBJ2-3; CDR3 DNA: TGTGCCAGCAGTGTGTTTGCTAGCGGGGGTCGAGATACGCAGTATTTT; CDR3 protein: CASSVFASGGRDTQYF
D gene: TRBD1; clone size: .; V gene: TRBV4-2; J gene: TRBJ1-2; CDR3 DNA: TGTGCCAGCAGCGGGGGTCGTTTCGGGACAGAAGAGTATGGCTACACCTTC; CDR3 protein: CASSGGRFGTEEYGYTF
D gene: .; clone size: .; V gene: TRBV10-2; J gene: TRBJ2-7; CDR3 DNA: TGCGCCAGCAGTGAGCAAAGAGAGGTCAATCGGAACGAGCAGTACTTC; CDR3 protein: CASSEQREVNRNEQYF
D gene: .; clone size: .; V gene: TRBV14; J gene: TRBJ2-1; CDR3 DNA: TGTGCCAGCAGCCCTTCCCATGAGCAGTTCTTC; CDR3 protein: CASSPSHEQFF
D gene: TRBD1; clone size: .; V gene: TRBV25-1; J gene: TRBJ1-2; CDR3 DNA: TGTGCCAGCAGTTGGACAGGGGGCGAATTAGGTGGCTACACCTTC; CDR3 protein: CASSWTGGELGGYTF
D gene: TRBD1; clone size: .; V gene: TRBV6-5; J gene: TRBJ2-7; CDR3 DNA: TGTGCCAGCATAGGGACAGGGGAATACGAGCAGTACTTC; CDR3 protein: CASIGTGEYEQYF
D gene: TRBD1; clone size: .; V gene: TRBV3-1/TRBV3-2; J gene: TRBJ2-5; CDR3 DNA: TGTGCCAGCAACACCCAGGGGGCAGGGGAGACCCAGTACTTC; CDR3 protein: CASNTQGAGETQYF
D gene: .; clone size: .; V gene: TRBV7-2; J gene: TRBJ2-5; CDR3 DNA: TGTGCCAGCAGCCGGACAACAGGGTCGGGAGAGACCCAGTACTTC; CDR3 protein: CASSRTTGSGETQYF
D gene: TRBD1; clone size: .; V gene: TRBV19; J gene: TRBJ2-3; CDR3 DNA: TGTGCCAGTAGTATTTGGACAGGGGCGTCAGATACGCAGTATTTT; CDR3 protein: CASSIWTGASDTQYF
D gene: .; clone size: .; V gene: TRBV7-9; J gene: TRBJ1-4; CDR3 DNA: TGTGCCAGCAAACAGGGAACTAATGAAAAACTGTTTTTT; CDR3 protein: CASKQGTNEKLFF
D gene: .; clone size: .; V gene: TRBV7-2; J gene: TRBJ2-1; CDR3 DNA: TGTGCCAGCAGCTCCGCCTCACCAGGTGAGCAGTTCTTC; CDR3 protein: CASSSASPGEQFF